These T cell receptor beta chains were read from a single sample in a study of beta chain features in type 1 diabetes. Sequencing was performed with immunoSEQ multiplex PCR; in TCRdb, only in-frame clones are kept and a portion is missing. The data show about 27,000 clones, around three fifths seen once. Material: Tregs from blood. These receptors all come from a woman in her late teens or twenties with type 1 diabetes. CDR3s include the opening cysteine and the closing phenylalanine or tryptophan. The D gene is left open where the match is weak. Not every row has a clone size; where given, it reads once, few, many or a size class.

DNA: TGTGCCATCAGTGACAGGGGAGATGAGCAGTTCTTC
CDR3: CAISDRGDEQFF
J: TRBJ2-1
size: -
V: TRBV10-3
length: 12
D: -

DNA: TGTGCCGCGGGGCGGGAGCCAGATACGCAGTATTTT
CDR3: CAAGREPDTQYF
J: TRBJ2-3
size: -
V: TRBV10-3
length: 12
D: TRBD2

DNA: TGTGCCAGCAGGCGACAGCCATACACAGATACGCAGTATTTT
CDR3: CASRRQPYTDTQYF
J: TRBJ2-3
size: -
V: TRBV6-5
length: 14
D: -

DNA: TGTGCCAGCAGCCCCTCCGGGACAGGGACCTACAATGAGCAGTTCTTC
CDR3: CASSPSGTGTYNEQFF
J: TRBJ2-1
size: -
V: TRBV5-4
length: 16
D: TRBD1

DNA: TGTGCCAGCAGCTTCTCGACAGGGGGCTCCGGAAACACCATATATTTT
CDR3: CASSFSTGGSGNTIYF
J: TRBJ1-3
size: -
V: TRBV7-2
length: 16
D: TRBD1

DNA: TGCGCCAGCAGCTTGGCCCAGGGGACCGAGCAGTACTTC
CDR3: CASSLAQGTEQYF
J: TRBJ2-7
size: few
V: TRBV5-1
length: 13
D: -

DNA: TGTGCCAGCAGACCGGACAGGGCGGGTCAGCCCCAGCATTTT
CDR3: CASRPDRAGQPQHF
J: TRBJ1-5
size: -
V: TRBV6-5
length: 14
D: TRBD1

DNA: TGCGCCAGCGGACAATCCGGGACAGCTGTTCAAGAGACCCAGTACTTC
CDR3: CASGQSGTAVQETQYF
J: TRBJ2-5
size: few
V: TRBV5-1
length: 16
D: TRBD1

DNA: TGTGCCAGCAGTGAAGCGTATCAGTACTTC
CDR3: CASSEAYQYF
J: TRBJ2-7
size: once
V: TRBV2
length: 10
D: -

DNA: TGTGCCAGCAGTCCGAGGACTAGCGGGAGGGGGAATGAGCAGTTCTTC
CDR3: CASSPRTSGRGNEQFF
J: TRBJ2-1
size: -
V: TRBV27
length: 16
D: TRBD2

DNA: TGTGCCAGCAGCACGGGAACAGTGGGTCAGCCCCAGCATTTT
CDR3: CASSTGTVGQPQHF
J: TRBJ1-5
size: -
V: TRBV7-6
length: 14
D: -